This record looks at one TCR beta chain sequence and its context. The target antigen is unknown. Mismatch with germline at one junction end may stem from a read error. This sample stems from a study of blood T cells in healthy people across ages. About the research overall: For every two T cells, template switching captured about one barcoded beta molecule. Study-level findings and limits: While age rose, TCR beta diversity per million T cells dropped in a roughly linear way.

This CDR3 is 15 amino acids long. CDR1 is SGDLS and CDR2 is YYNGEE in the germline V gene. Then a second PCR, running roughly 7 to 11 cycles, was carried out with a sample-barcoded 5' primer and a J-beta primer mix. Carrying 12 random nucleotides, a template-switch adaptor labeled each individual cDNA molecule. In TCRdb, the 5' RACE reads were re-called with MiXCR into one record per CDR3 protein. Of fewer than 900,000 distinct CDR3 sequences in the sample, roughly 43% were seen once. The sample taken for sequencing was blood. The chain uses TRBV9 and TRBJ1-1; D is uncertain. This receptor was taken from a woman aged 55-75 years in good health. This chain's CDR3 is CASSVSGMMNTDAFF. CDR3 DNA sequence: TGTGCCAGCAGCGTTTCGGGAATGATGAACACTGACGCTTTCTTT.